The rows below give T cell receptor beta chains drawn from one sample of a study of blood T cells in healthy people across ages. TCRdb ran MiXCR on the 5' RACE reads and lists one entry per CDR3 protein. The table has roughly 2 million distinct CDR3 sequences, about 50% seen once. Sequencing was done on a sample of blood. The receptor set was obtained from a woman between 35 and 50 years old in good health. Both conserved end residues are part of each CDR3. Fields, in order: V gene, clone size, CDR3 length, D gene, J gene, CDR3 DNA, CDR3 protein. The D gene is left open where the match is weak. Clone size is shown for a subset of rows, as once, few, many or a class of expanded clone.

TRBV29-1,.,13,TRBD1,TRBJ1-2,TGCAGCGTTCGATTGACAGGGATGGAGGGCTACACCTTC,CSVRLTGMEGYTF
TRBV7-2,.,12,.,TRBJ2-3,TGTGCCAGCAGCTTGGAATTTAATACGCAGTATTTT,CASSLEFNTQYF
TRBV20-1,.,13,.,TRBJ2-1,TGCAGTGCTACCGGGATTTTCTACAATGAGCAGTTCTTC,CSATGIFYNEQFF
TRBV5-6,few,14,.,TRBJ1-2,TGTGCCAGCAGCCCGATAAAGGTGGAGTATGGCTACACCTTC,CASSPIKVEYGYTF
TRBV7-2,few,13,.,TRBJ2-7,TGTGCCAGCAGCTTACGTCGGACAGACGAGCAGTACTTC,CASSLRRTDEQYF
TRBV20-1,.,18,TRBD2,TRBJ2-4,TGCAGTGCTCTCAGGACTAGCGGGGGGGCCCCGGCCAAAAACATTCAGTACTTC,CSALRTSGGAPAKNIQYF
TRBV2,.,14,.,TRBJ2-5,TGTGCCAGCAGTGATGGGGCGAAGGCGGAGACCCAGTACTTC,CASSDGAKAETQYF
TRBV4-1,.,15,TRBD1,TRBJ2-7,TGCGCCAGCAGCCAAACGAACAGGGGGAACTACGAGCAGTACTTC,CASSQTNRGNYEQYF
TRBV5-1,few,14,.,TRBJ2-3,TGCGCCAGCAGCTTGGAAACAGTCACAGATACGCAGTATTTT,CASSLETVTDTQYF
TRBV27,.,19,TRBD1,TRBJ2-5,TGTGCCAGCAGTTTATCGATTACTGGACAGGGGGCCCTACAAGAGACCCAGTACTTC,CASSLSITGQGALQETQYF
TRBV24-1,.,13,TRBD1,TRBJ1-2,TGTGCCACCAGGCCCAGGGACAGTGATGGCTACACCTTC,CATRPRDSDGYTF
TRBV11-2,few,16,.,TRBJ2-7,TGTGCCAGCAGCCCAAATGAGGGTTTGAGCTCCTACGAGCAGTACTTC,CASSPNEGLSSYEQYF
TRBV12-3/TRBV12-4,few,12,.,TRBJ1-2,TGTGCCAGCAGTTGGAGCGGGGATGGCTACACCTTC,CASSWSGDGYTF
TRBV9,.,15,.,TRBJ2-3,TGTGCCAGCAGCGTAGGGATGGTCAACACAGATACGCAGTATTTT,CASSVGMVNTDTQYF
TRBV12-3/TRBV12-4,.,15,.,TRBJ1-5,TGTGCCAGCAGTTTAGAAATTGCGGGGCATCAGCCCCAGCATTTT,CASSLEIAGHQPQHF
TRBV6-5,few,15,.,TRBJ1-6,TGTGCCAGCAGTTACTCGAACAGGGCTAATTCACCCCTCCACTTT,CASSYSNRANSPLHF
TRBV3-1,.,18,.,TRBJ2-6,TGTGCCAGCAGCCTGACATGGGGGCGAGACTCTGGGGCCAACGTCCTGACTTTC,CASSLTWGRDSGANVLTF
TRBV7-2,many,11,.,TRBJ2-1,TGTGCCAGCAGCTTAGTTCATGAGCAGTTCTTC,CASSLVHEQFF
TRBV12-3/TRBV12-4,.,15,.,TRBJ2-7,TGTGCCAGCAGTTTTTTTCCAGGGCAGGAGGGCGAGCAGTACTTC,CASSFFPGQEGEQYF
TRBV14,.,16,.,TRBJ2-4,TGTGCCAGCAGCGCCCGAGGTTTGGACAGAAGAGACATTCAGTACTTC,CASSARGLDRRDIQYF
TRBV6-2/TRBV6-3,.,12,.,TRBJ2-5,TGTGCCAGTGACGACACACAAGAGACCCAGTACTTC,CASDDTQETQYF
TRBV6-1,.,15,.,TRBJ2-5,TGTGCCAGCAGTGAAACGCCAGGGGATGTGGAGACCCAGTACTTC,CASSETPGDVETQYF
TRBV20-1,.,16,.,TRBJ2-3,TGCAGTGCTAGAGATAGGAAGAGGGGGGGCGCAGATACGCAGTATTTT,CSARDRKRGGADTQYF
TRBV7-2,.,20,TRBD2,TRBJ2-7,TGTGCCAGCAGCCTAGCCCCGGCGGTAGCGGGGAGCGTGAATGTGGGGGAGCAGTACTTC,CASSLAPAVAGSVNVGEQYF
TRBV5-1,.,14,.,TRBJ2-7,TGCGCCAGCAGCTTACGGTACCGAGGGTACGAGCAGTACTTC,CASSLRYRGYEQYF
TRBV7-6,.,15,.,TRBJ1-2,TGTGCCAGCAGCCCCGACGGGTCCCTAAACTATGGCTACACCTTC,CASSPDGSLNYGYTF
TRBV5-1,.,16,TRBD2,TRBJ2-1,TGCGCCAGCAGCTATCTAGCGGGGGGGTTCTACAATGAGCAGTTCTTC,CASSYLAGGFYNEQFF
TRBV4-1,few,18,TRBD2,TRBJ2-7,TGCGCCAGCAGCCTAAGAGGTGGTTCGGGGACTAGCGGCTACGAGCAGTACTTC,CASSLRGGSGTSGYEQYF
TRBV2,.,14,TRBD1,TRBJ2-1,TGTGCCAGCAGTGACCAGGGACAGAACAATGAGCAGTTCTTC,CASSDQGQNNEQFF
TRBV7-2,few,16,.,TRBJ2-1,TGTGTCAGCAGCCCTGACGCCATGAGCTCCTACAATGAGCAGTTCTTC,CVSSPDAMSSYNEQFF
TRBV6-1,few,17,.,TRBJ2-7,TGTGCCAGCAAAAGGAAAGCGCAGGGGACGAGCTCCTACGAGCAGTACTTC,CASKRKAQGTSSYEQYF
TRBV6-2/TRBV6-3,many,13,.,TRBJ2-6,TGTGCCAGCAGCCGACCTGGGGCCAACGTCCTGACTTTC,CASSRPGANVLTF
TRBV7-2,.,13,.,TRBJ1-1,TGTGCCAGCAGCTCGTTCAGGGTGGCTGAAGCTTTCTTT,CASSSFRVAEAFF
TRBV11-2,.,14,TRBD2,TRBJ2-3,TGTGCCAGCAGCTTTCCGGGACTACCAGATACGCAGTATTTT,CASSFPGLPDTQYF
TRBV20-1,.,12,.,TRBJ2-5,TGCAGTGCTAGGACCACAGGAGAGACCCAGTACTTC,CSARTTGETQYF
TRBV27,once,15,.,TRBJ1-4,TGTGCCAGCAGCGGGGGACACCGAAATAATGAAAAACTGTTTTTT,CASSGGHRNNEKLFF
TRBV28,.,14,.,TRBJ2-7,TGTGCCAGCAGATCGGGGATCCTGGAGGACGAGCAGTACTTC,CASRSGILEDEQYF